This entry is about one T cell receptor (beta chain). This record belongs to a study of blood T cell repertoires in COVID-19. Study context: The samples span acute and convalescent COVID-19 from the United States, Italy and Spain.

TCRdb's copy holds only in-frame clones and misses some; the assay was immunoSEQ multiplex PCR. The sample holds more than 300,000 clones; 70% to 90% are singletons and the top ten take under 6.5%. In terms of age and location, participants ranged from roughly 18 to 90 years and lived in about two dozen US areas. Participants' own reports of clinical history determined their cohort assignment. Resolution of symptoms, clearance, or two negative PCRs was present in recovered Cohort 3 donors. The sequence came from a woman aged 25 to 45 who had recovered from COVID-19. The sequenced sample consisted of PBMCs or T cells enriched from blood (not recorded which).

CDR3 nucleotides: TGTGCCAGCAGTAACACAGCACTCTATGGCTACACCTTC. Its protein product is CASSNTALYGYTF. V usage is TRBV12-3 or TRBV12-4 and J usage is TRBJ1-2; unclear D gene. The CDR3 has 13 amino acids. Trimming shortened V by 5 bases and J by 4 bases, and 11 bases separated the two germline ends.